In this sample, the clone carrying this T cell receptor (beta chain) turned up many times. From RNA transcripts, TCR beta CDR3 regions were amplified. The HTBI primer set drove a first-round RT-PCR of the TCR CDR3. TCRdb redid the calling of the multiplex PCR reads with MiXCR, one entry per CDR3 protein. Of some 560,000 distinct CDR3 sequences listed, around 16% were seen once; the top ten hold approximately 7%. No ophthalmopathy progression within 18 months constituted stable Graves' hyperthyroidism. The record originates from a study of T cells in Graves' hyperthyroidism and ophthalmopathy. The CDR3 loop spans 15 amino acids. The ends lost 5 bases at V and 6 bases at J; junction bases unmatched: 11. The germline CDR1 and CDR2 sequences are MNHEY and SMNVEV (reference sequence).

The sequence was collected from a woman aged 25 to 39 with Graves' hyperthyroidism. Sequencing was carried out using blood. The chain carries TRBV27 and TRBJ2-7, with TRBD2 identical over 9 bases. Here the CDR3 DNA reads TGTGCCAGCAGTCGCGTCGTAGCGGGAGCAGTCGAGCAGTACTTC. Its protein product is CASSRVVAGAVEQYF.